This passage covers 10 T cell receptor beta chains from one sample sequenced in a study of cytomegalovirus exposure and HLA in healthy donors. PCR was performed using 60 Vbeta and 13 Jbeta primers. Repertoires were generated with immunoSEQ multiplex PCR, while TCRdb's copy carries only in-frame clones and drops some. The sample includes some 78,000 clones, roughly 80% seen only once; the top ten take roughly a quarter. The sample was PBMCs. These TCRs come from a woman aged 45-65 years in good health and CMV-seropositive.

This sequence joins TRBV13 and TRBJ2-7, with a weak D call TRBD2 (5 bases). The CDR3 sequence is 14 residues long. The germline V and J ends were trimmed by 0 bases and 2 bases, with 8 bases remaining between them. Germline CDR1 reads PRHDT; CDR2 reads FYEKMQ (reference sequence). CDR3 sequence (DNA): TGTGCCAGCAGCTTAGGTCGGGATACCTACGAGCAGTACTTC. Translated: CASSLGRDTYEQYF.

This chain links TRBV27 with TRBJ2-7, with 8 bases that match TRBD2. The CDR3 is 13 residues long. Germline-derived CDR1 and CDR2 are MNHEY and SMNVEV (reference sequence). The DNA for the CDR3 is TGTGCCAGCACTTTAGCGGGAAGCGACGAGCAGTACGTC. Amino acid sequence: CASTLAGSDEQYV.

This clone was detected once. V and J are TRBV6-4 and TRBJ2-1; D gene unclear. The CDR3 runs 13 residues. Germline CDR1 reads MRHNA; CDR2 reads SNTAGT. V gave up 6 bases and J gave up 2 bases, with 8 bases separating them. The chain's CDR3 is CASSLSTYNEQFF. The CDR3 coding sequence is TGTGCCAGCAGCCTCTCTACCTACAATGAGCAGTTCTTC.

Only one count was recorded for this clone. V gene TRBV21-1 combines with J gene TRBJ2-7; whether TRBD2, the table's D call, matches the DNA was not checked. TRBV21-1 is a pseudogene locus. The CDR3 consists of 20 residues. The CDR3 loop reads CASSKALGLAGARGLQEQYV. DNA for the CDR3: TGTGCCAGCAGCAAAGCCTTGGGACTAGCGGGAGCACGGGGTTTACAGGAGCAGTACGTC.

The CDR3 sequence is CAISNNMMNTEAFF. Here the CDR3 DNA reads TGTGCCATCAGTAACAATATGATGAACACTGAAGCTTTCTTT. This chain joins TRBV10-3 and TRBJ1-1; D is uncertain. There are 14 residues in the CDR3. From germline, CDR1 is ENHRY and CDR2 SYGVKD. The V end lost 5 bases, the J end lost 0 bases, and 10 bases lay between the germline ends.

The chain is built from TRBV27 and TRBJ1-1; 7 bases fit TRBD1. CDR1 and CDR2 (germline): MNHEY, SMNVEV (reference sequence). The CDR3 extends over 14 amino acids. Trimming took 3 bases from V and 6 from J; bases not matched to a gene: 7. This chain's CDR3 is CASSFGQGVSEAFF. In nucleotides, the CDR3 is TGTGCCAGCAGTTTTGGCCAGGGGGTCTCTGAAGCTTTCTTT.

This clone has just one count. The chain couples TRBV11-3 to TRBJ2-2; TRBD2 agrees at 10 bases. V lost 1 base and J lost 4; bases outside the gene matches: 6. The CDR3 extends over 17 amino acids. Germline-derived CDR1 and CDR2 are SGHNT and YENEEA. The CDR3 sequence: CASSLVRLAGVTGELFF. The CDR3 DNA follows: TGTGCCAGCAGCTTAGTTAGGCTAGCGGGAGTCACCGGGGAGCTGTTTTTT.

The rearrangement joins TRBV6-1 to TRBJ1-5, with 7 bases lining up with TRBD1. The CDR3 loop spans 15 amino acids. Germline V gene lookup returns CDR1 MNHNS and CDR2 SASEGT. Unmatched junction bases numbered 9, after V lost 7 bases and J lost 3 bases. CDR3 nucleotide sequence: TGTGCCAGCACCTTAGGACAGGCCGTCAATCAGCCCCAGCATTTT. Translated: CASTLGQAVNQPQHF.

The chain links TRBV6-1 to TRBJ2-7; TRBD1 aligns across 8 bases. The CDR3 is made up of 15 amino acids. The junction had 6 bases not matched to a gene; V was cut back by 1 base and J by 4 bases. Germline CDR1 and CDR2: MNHNS and SASEGT. The CDR3 loop is CASSEDSGGKYEQYV. In DNA, the CDR3 is TGTGCCAGCAGTGAAGACTCAGGGGGCAAATACGAGCAGTACGTC.

This chain joins TRBV18 and TRBJ1-1; D gene ambiguous. Per germline, CDR1 KGHSH and CDR2 LQKENI. Trimming removed 0 bases from V and 10 bases from J, with 9 bases in between. The CDR3 contains 12 residues. CDR3 nucleotides: TGTGCCAGCTCACCACCCTCCACGCGAGCTTTCTTT. Translated, it gives CASSPPSTRAFF.